The entry below describes one T cell receptor beta chain. The repertoire was sequenced with immunoSEQ multiplex PCR; TCRdb's copy has only in-frame clones and lacks some. This table has roughly 90,000 clones, around 92% appearing once. The CDR3 is made up of 15 amino acids. V was pared by 6 bases and J by 7 bases, with 9 bases of the junction left unmatched. Germline CDR1 is SEHNR and CDR2 is FQNEAQ (reference sequence). This record belongs to a study of T cell changes during pregnancy in multiple sclerosis. The specimen was peripheral blood, collected in the third trimester of pregnancy. V usage is TRBV7-9 and J usage is TRBJ2-1, with 10 bases identical to TRBD2. The receptor comes from a female donor with multiple sclerosis, enrolled in a pregnancy study. CDR3 amino acids: CASRTGLATRNEQFF. CDR3 nucleotide sequence: TGTGCCAGCAGGACGGGACTAGCGACCCGAAATGAGCAGTTCTTC.